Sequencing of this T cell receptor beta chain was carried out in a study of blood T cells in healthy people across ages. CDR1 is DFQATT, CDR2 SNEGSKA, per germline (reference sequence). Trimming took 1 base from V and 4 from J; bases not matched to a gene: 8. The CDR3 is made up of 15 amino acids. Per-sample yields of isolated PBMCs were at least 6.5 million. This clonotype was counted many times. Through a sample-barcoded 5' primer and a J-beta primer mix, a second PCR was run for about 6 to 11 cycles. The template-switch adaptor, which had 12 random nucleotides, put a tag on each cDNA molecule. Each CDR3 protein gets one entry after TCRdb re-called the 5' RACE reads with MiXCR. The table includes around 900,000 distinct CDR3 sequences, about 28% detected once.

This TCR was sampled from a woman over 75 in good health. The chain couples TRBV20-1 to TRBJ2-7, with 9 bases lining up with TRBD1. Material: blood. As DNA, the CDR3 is TGCAGTGCTAGAGGTTCCGGGACAGGGTCGTACGAGCAGTACTTC. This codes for CSARGSGTGSYEQYF.